Each of the 22 T cell receptor beta chains below was sequenced from the same sample in a study of T cells in narcolepsy. Repertoires were generated with immunoSEQ multiplex PCR, while TCRdb's copy carries only in-frame clones and drops some. The sample consists of roughly 27,000 clones, about 89% of them appearing once. The specimen sequenced was CD45RA- memory CD4+ T cells from PBMCs. The receptors here all came from a human donor with narcolepsy.

V gene TRBV6-1 combines with J gene TRBJ2-3, with D maybe TRBD2 (6 bases). The V end lost 9 bases, the J end lost 6 bases, and 10 bases lay between the germline ends. CDR3 length: 11 residues. The germline CDR1 and CDR2 sequences are MNHNS and SASEGT. The chain's CDR3 is CARSRGDTQYF. Here the CDR3 DNA reads TGTGCCAGAAGCCGGGGGGATACGCAGTATTTT.

This clone has only a few counts. The J gene is TRBJ2-7, the V gene TRBV6-1, with 8 bases that match TRBD1. Per the germline V gene, CDR1 is MNHNS and CDR2 is SASEGT. V was clipped by 3 bases and J by 8 bases; unmatched bases: 6. The CDR3 length is 13 residues. In DNA, the CDR3 is TGTGCCAGCAGTGAGAAAGGGGACAGGCAGCAGTACGTC. Translation: CASSEKGDRQQYV.

This clone was picked up one time. The chain recombines TRBV7-9 with TRBJ2-3, with 8 bases identical to TRBD2. With V trimmed by 5 bases and J by 1 base, 5 bases remained unmatched. This CDR3 contains 15 residues. Germline V CDR1 and CDR2: SEHNR, FQNEAQ (reference sequence). The CDR3 DNA reads TGTGCCAGCAGCACGAGTAGCGGGGGCACAGATACGCAGTATTTT. Its translation is CASSTSSGGTDTQYF. Full variable domain (outside the CDR3, taken from reference TRBV7-9 and TRBJ2-3): DTGVSQNPRHKITKRGQNVTFRCDPISEHNRLYWYRQTLGQGPEFLTYFQNEAQLEKSRLLSDRFSAERPKGSFSTLEIQRTEQGDSAMYLCASSTSSGGTDTQYFGPGTRLTVL.

This clone showed up just a few times. CDR3 DNA: TGTGCCAGCAGCAAGGACCGGAGAGGGGGCAATGAGCAGTTCTTC. Protein sequence: CASSKDRRGGNEQFF. This chain connects TRBV21-1 to TRBJ2-1; the D call of TRBD1 is as the table states it, not checked on the DNA. TRBV21-1 is termed a pseudogene. The CDR3 totals 15 residues.

V is TRBV6-5 and J is TRBJ2-2; 7 bases map to TRBD2. V trimming: 3 bases; J trimming: 1 base; junction bases outside the gene matches: 2. Germline V lookup: CDR1 MNHEY, CDR2 SVGAGI. The length of the CDR3 is 15 residues. CDR3 amino acids: CASSYWGGNTGELFF. CDR3 nucleotides: TGTGCCAGCAGTTATTGGGGGGGGAACACCGGGGAGCTGTTTTTT.

The chain couples TRBV2 to TRBJ2-5; D is uncertain. The CDR3 has 12 residues. The germline V and J ends were trimmed by 6 bases and 6 bases, with 11 bases remaining between them. Germline V lookup: CDR1 SNHLY, CDR2 FYNNEI. CDR3 nucleotides: TGTGCCAGCAGCCCCATCGAGAAGACCCAGTACTTC. This gives the protein CASSPIEKTQYF.

Concerning this clone: Other DNA sequences within the sample encode an identical CDR3. This chain uses TRBV9 with TRBJ2-5, with 7 bases lining up with TRBD2. V was clipped by 2 bases and J by 5 bases; unmatched bases: 0. There are 12 residues in the CDR3. The germline gives CDR1 SGDLS, CDR2 YYNGEE. CDR3 bases: TGTGCCAGCAGCGTGGGGGGGGAGACCCAGTACTTC. Amino acid sequence: CASSVGGETQYF.

This clone was seen just once. CDR3 loop: CAISYQSGTSTDTQYF. CDR3 in DNA: TGTGCCATCAGTTATCAATCAGGTACATCCACAGATACGCAGTATTTT. This chain uses TRBV10-3 with TRBJ2-3; D gene ambiguous. This CDR3 is 16 amino acids long. Per the germline V gene, CDR1 is ENHRY and CDR2 is SYGVKD. The germline V and J ends were trimmed by 5 bases and 2 bases, with 17 bases remaining between them.

Here the CDR3 reads CASSFERGSGTQYF. DNA of the CDR3: TGTGCCAGCAGCTTCGAACGGGGGTCGGGGACCCAGTACTTC. The chain carries TRBV7-2 and TRBJ2-5; possible D gene TRBD2, 6 bases. Trimming cost V 3 bases and J 7 bases, with 15 bases left between them. CDR1 and CDR2 from the germline V gene are SGHTA and FQGNSA. CDR3 size: 14 residues.

This chain joins TRBV5-6 and TRBJ2-7, with D perhaps matching TRBD1 (6 bases). The CDR3 length is 14 residues. Between the trimmed V and J ends, which lost 0 bases and 3 bases, there was a span of 10 bases. CDR1 and CDR2 from the germline V gene are SGHDT and YYEEEE. Here the CDR3 DNA reads TGTGCCAGCAGCTTGGGCCCAGGGGACTACGAGCAGTACTTC. Its translation is CASSLGPGDYEQYF.

The chain links TRBV5-4 to TRBJ2-1; 10 bases map to TRBD2. Germline loops: CDR1 SGHNT, CDR2 YYREEE (reference sequence). CDR3 length: 16 amino acids. The trim removed 0 bases at V and 12 bases at J, leaving 12 bases unmatched. CDR3 coding DNA: TGTGCCAGCAGCTTGGATGGGGTGGCTAGCGGGGGAGGGCAGTTCTTC. Translated, it gives CASSLDGVASGGGQFF.

This clone was counted a few times. J is TRBJ1-1 and V is TRBV6-1; D perhaps matches TRBD1 (5 bases). From germline, CDR1 is MNHNS and CDR2 SASEGT. The CDR3 totals 14 residues. The V end lost 4 bases, the J end lost 0 bases, and 9 bases lay between the germline ends. CDR3 region: CASSGQFLNTEAFF. Written as DNA, the CDR3 is TGTGCCAGCAGTGGACAGTTCCTGAACACTGAAGCTTTCTTT.

The chain recombines TRBV28 with TRBJ1-2, with 8 bases fitting TRBD1. The CDR3 consists of 13 residues. The trim removed 7 bases at V and 7 bases at J, leaving 8 bases unmatched. Germline CDR1 and CDR2: MDHEN and SYDVKM. The CDR3: CASIGQGGFGYTF. DNA for the CDR3: TGTGCCAGCATCGGACAGGGCGGATTTGGCTACACCTTC.

This chain uses TRBV21-1 with TRBJ1-4; TRBD1, as called in the table, went unchecked against the DNA. TRBV21-1 is a pseudogene. The CDR3 loop spans 14 amino acids. The CDR3 DNA is TGTGCCAGCAGGCGGACAGCCTTTAATGAAAAACTGTTTTTT. Residues: CASRRTAFNEKLFF.

The chain couples TRBV5-4 to TRBJ2-7; TRBD1 matches 7 bases. CDR3 size: 13 residues. V lost 4 bases, J lost 3 bases, and 4 bases stayed unmatched. Germline loops: CDR1 SGHNT, CDR2 YYREEE (reference sequence). CDR3 in amino acids: CASSIDRDYEQYV. The CDR3, as DNA: TGTGCCAGCAGCATAGACAGGGACTACGAGCAGTACGTC.

This chain joins TRBV7-2 and TRBJ1-2; D remains unclear. The CDR3 is 13 residues long. Trimming shortened V by 7 bases and J by 0 bases, and 9 bases separated the two germline ends. The germline V gene encodes CDR1 SGHTA and CDR2 FQGNSA. The CDR3 DNA reads TGTGCCAGCAACCAACGGGCTAACTATGGCTACACCTTC. It codes for CASNQRANYGYTF.

Details on this clone: At one end the junction does not follow the germline gene, possibly because of a read error. The V call is TRBV18, the J call TRBJ2-7; 9 bases agree with TRBD2. Per germline, CDR1 KGHSH and CDR2 LQKENI. The CDR3 covers 16 residues. This CDR3 reads CASSPNAAGGSYGQYF. The CDR3 DNA sequence: TGTGCCAGCTCACCAAACGCAGCGGGGGGCTCCTACGGGCAGTACTTC.

J is TRBJ1-1 and V is TRBV2; no definite D call. The CDR3 totals 12 residues. From germline, CDR1 is SNHLY and CDR2 FYNNEI. V shed 4 bases and J shed 1 base, with 4 bases lying between them. CDR3 in DNA: TGTGCCAGCAGTGTTGGGAACACTGAAGCTTTCTTT. It translates to CASSVGNTEAFF.

V and J are TRBV7-2 and TRBJ2-7, with TRBD1 matching over 10 bases. After removal of 5 bases from V and 2 bases from J, the junction contained 9 bases not matched to a gene. CDR1 and CDR2 (germline): SGHTA, FQGNSA. CDR3 length equals 16 residues. The CDR3 here is CASSPGTGEYAYEQYV. The CDR3 nucleotides read TGTGCCAGCAGCCCCGGGACAGGGGAATACGCCTACGAGCAGTACGTC.

The chain couples TRBV2 to TRBJ2-3; D ambiguous. The germline V and J ends were trimmed by 1 base and 6 bases, with 2 bases remaining between them. This CDR3 is built from 11 residues. Germline V CDR1 and CDR2: SNHLY, FYNNEI. The CDR3 is CASSEVDTQYF. The CDR3 DNA is TGTGCCAGCAGTGAAGTTGATACGCAGTATTTT.

This chain connects TRBV15 to TRBJ2-1; 8 bases line up with TRBD1. CDR3 length: 17 amino acids. CDR1 is LNHNV and CDR2 is YYDKDF in the germline V gene (reference sequence). V trimming: 5 bases; J trimming: 1 base; junction bases outside the gene matches: 10. In DNA, the CDR3 is TGTGCCACCAGCTCCCTGAGGGGACAGGAATCCTACAATGAGCAGTTCTTC. Translation: CATSSLRGQESYNEQFF.

This chain connects TRBV5-8 to TRBJ1-5, with TRBD1 as a possible D gene (6 bases). Germline CDR1 SGHTS, CDR2 YDEGEE. Trimming left V 0 bases short and J 2 bases short, with 12 bases between. This CDR3 has 16 amino acids. For the CDR3, the DNA is TGTGCCAGCAGCTTGGGAACCAGGACAGGCAATCAGCCCCAGCATTTT. Translating it yields CASSLGTRTGNQPQHF. Drawing the rest from reference TRBV5-8 and TRBJ1-5, the complete variable domain is EAGVTQSPTHLIKTRGQQATLRCSPISGHTSVYWYQQALGLGLQFLLWYDEGEERNRGNFPPRFSGRQFPNYSSELNVNALELEDSALYLCASSLGTRTGNQPQHFGDGTRLSIL.